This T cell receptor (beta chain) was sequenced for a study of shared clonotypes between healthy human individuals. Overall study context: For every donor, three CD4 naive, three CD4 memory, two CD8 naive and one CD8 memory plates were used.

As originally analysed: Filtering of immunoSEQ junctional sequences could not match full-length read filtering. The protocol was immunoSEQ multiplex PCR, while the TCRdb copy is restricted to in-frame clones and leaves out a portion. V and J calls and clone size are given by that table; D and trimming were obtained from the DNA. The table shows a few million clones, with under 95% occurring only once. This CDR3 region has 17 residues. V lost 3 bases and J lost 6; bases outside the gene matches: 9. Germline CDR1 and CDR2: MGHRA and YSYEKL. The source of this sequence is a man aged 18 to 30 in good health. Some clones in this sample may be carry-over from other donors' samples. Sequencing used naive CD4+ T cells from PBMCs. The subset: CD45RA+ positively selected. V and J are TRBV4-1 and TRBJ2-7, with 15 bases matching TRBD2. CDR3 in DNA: TGCGCCAGCAGCCAGCTGGAGGGACTAGCGGGAGGCGGCGAGCAGTACTTC. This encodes CASSQLEGLAGGGEQYF.